These T cell receptor beta chains were read from a single sample in a study of blood T cell repertoires in COVID-19. Measured with immunoSEQ multiplex PCR; TCRdb has only the in-frame clones, and not every one. The top ten hold about 12% of the sample, which has 90,000 to 150,000 clones, 65% to 90% seen once. Sequenced material: peripheral blood. Source of these receptors: a human donor in a cohort sampled during active COVID-19. Both conserved end residues are part of each CDR3. A D gene is named only where the DNA matches it firmly. The size of a clone is reported for some rows only, either as once, few or many, or as a class for expanded clones.

len: 12; d_gene: TRBD1; j_gene: TRBJ1-5; abundance: few; v_gene: TRBV7-9; CDR3nt: TGTGCCAGCAGCTTAGAGGGGACAGGCCAGCATTTT; CDR3aa: CASSLEGTGQHF
len: 15; d_gene: NA; j_gene: TRBJ1-4; abundance: once; v_gene: TRBV19; CDR3nt: TGTGCCAGTAGTACCCTGTCACGGACTAATGAAAAACTGTTTTTT; CDR3aa: CASSTLSRTNEKLFF
len: 14; d_gene: TRBD1; j_gene: TRBJ1-4; abundance: NA; v_gene: TRBV2; CDR3nt: TGTGCCAGCAATGAGGGGGCCCTCGGGGAAAAACTGTTTTTT; CDR3aa: CASNEGALGEKLFF
len: 14; d_gene: TRBD1; j_gene: TRBJ2-3; abundance: NA; v_gene: TRBV11-2; CDR3nt: TGTGCCATCTCCGGACAGGGTAACACAGATACGCAGTATTTT; CDR3aa: CAISGQGNTDTQYF
len: 14; d_gene: TRBD1; j_gene: TRBJ1-4; abundance: NA; v_gene: TRBV10-3; CDR3nt: TGTGCCATCCTCCGGGACAGCCCGCGGGAAAAACTGTTTTTT; CDR3aa: CAILRDSPREKLFF
len: 13; d_gene: NA; j_gene: TRBJ2-5; abundance: NA; v_gene: TRBV7-2; CDR3nt: TGTGCCAGCAGCTTAGGAACGGGGGAGACCCAGTACTTC; CDR3aa: CASSLGTGETQYF
len: 15; d_gene: NA; j_gene: TRBJ1-2; abundance: NA; v_gene: TRBV19; CDR3nt: TGTGCCAGTAGTTCGAACCCCAGGGCTACCTATGGCTACACCTTC; CDR3aa: CASSSNPRATYGYTF
len: 13; d_gene: NA; j_gene: TRBJ1-1; abundance: NA; v_gene: TRBV6-1; CDR3nt: TGTGCCAGCAGTGAACCAGGGGCCACTGAAGCTTTCTTT; CDR3aa: CASSEPGATEAFF
len: 14; d_gene: TRBD1; j_gene: TRBJ1-2; abundance: NA; v_gene: TRBV7-2; CDR3nt: TGTGCCAGCACGCAGACAGGGGGCAACTATGGCTACACCTTC; CDR3aa: CASTQTGGNYGYTF
len: 15; d_gene: TRBD2; j_gene: TRBJ2-2; abundance: NA; v_gene: TRBV5-1; CDR3nt: TGCGCCAGCAGCGGCGGGGGGCAGAACACCGGGGAGCTGTTTTTT; CDR3aa: CASSGGGQNTGELFF
len: 14; d_gene: TRBD1; j_gene: TRBJ2-7; abundance: NA; v_gene: TRBV18; CDR3nt: TGTGCCAGCTCACCGGGACAGAATACCTACGAGCAGTACTTC; CDR3aa: CASSPGQNTYEQYF
len: 13; d_gene: NA; j_gene: TRBJ1-1; abundance: NA; v_gene: TRBV2; CDR3nt: TGTGCCAGCTCGGAGGAAATGAACACTGAAGCTTTCTTT; CDR3aa: CASSEEMNTEAFF
len: 15; d_gene: NA; j_gene: TRBJ1-4; abundance: NA; v_gene: TRBV2; CDR3nt: TGTGCCAGCAGTGAAGAGGGGCGGATTAATGAAAAACTGTTTTTT; CDR3aa: CASSEEGRINEKLFF
len: 17; d_gene: NA; j_gene: TRBJ1-6; abundance: NA; v_gene: TRBV5-1; CDR3nt: TGCGCCAGCAGCTTGGTGGGGGGGTCAGCCACTAATTCACCCCTCCACTTT; CDR3aa: CASSLVGGSATNSPLHF
len: 16; d_gene: TRBD1; j_gene: TRBJ1-3; abundance: NA; v_gene: TRBV7-2; CDR3nt: TGTGCCAGCAGCCTTACAGGGGGCAAGGCTGGAAACACCATATATTTT; CDR3aa: CASSLTGGKAGNTIYF
len: 15; d_gene: TRBD1; j_gene: TRBJ2-5; abundance: NA; v_gene: TRBV29-1; CDR3nt: TGCAGCGCCACCTCCGGGACAGGGTTTGGAGAGACCCAGTACTTC; CDR3aa: CSATSGTGFGETQYF
len: 18; d_gene: NA; j_gene: TRBJ1-5; abundance: NA; v_gene: TRBV7-4; CDR3nt: TGTGCCAGCACCCCGGATACCCGACAGGTCGATAGCAATCAGCCCCAGCATTTT; CDR3aa: CASTPDTRQVDSNQPQHF
len: 17; d_gene: TRBD1; j_gene: TRBJ1-3; abundance: NA; v_gene: TRBV18; CDR3nt: TGTGCCAGCTCACCGCTGACAGGGCCCTCCTCTGGAAACACCATATATTTT; CDR3aa: CASSPLTGPSSGNTIYF
len: 16; d_gene: NA; j_gene: TRBJ2-5; abundance: NA; v_gene: TRBV3-1/TRBV3-2; CDR3nt: TGTGCCAGCAGCCAAGGACCCGGCGGGGGCGGAGAGACCCAGTACTTC; CDR3aa: CASSQGPGGGGETQYF
len: 16; d_gene: TRBD1; j_gene: TRBJ2-5; abundance: NA; v_gene: TRBV7-8; CDR3nt: TGTGCCAGCAGCCCTTCGACAGGGAGAGGCCAAGAGACCCAGTACTTC; CDR3aa: CASSPSTGRGQETQYF
len: 15; d_gene: TRBD1; j_gene: TRBJ2-5; abundance: NA; v_gene: TRBV7-8; CDR3nt: TGTGCCAGCAGCTTAGTTGTAGGGGGCCGGGAGACCCAGTACTTC; CDR3aa: CASSLVVGGRETQYF
len: 15; d_gene: TRBD1; j_gene: TRBJ1-3; abundance: NA; v_gene: TRBV5-4; CDR3nt: TGTGCCAGCAGCTCGGGACAGGGGGCTGGAAACACCATATATTTT; CDR3aa: CASSSGQGAGNTIYF
len: 12; d_gene: NA; j_gene: TRBJ1-2; abundance: NA; v_gene: TRBV2; CDR3nt: TGTGCCAGCAGCCGACAGTACTATGGCTACACCTTC; CDR3aa: CASSRQYYGYTF
len: 11; d_gene: NA; j_gene: TRBJ2-1; abundance: NA; v_gene: TRBV20-1; CDR3nt: TGCAGCCACAGTGTATACAATGAGCAGTTCTTC; CDR3aa: CSHSVYNEQFF
len: 16; d_gene: TRBD1; j_gene: TRBJ1-6; abundance: NA; v_gene: TRBV10-1; CDR3nt: TGCGCCAGCAGTAAGGGTGGACAGGGGTGGAATTCACCCCTCCACTTT; CDR3aa: CASSKGGQGWNSPLHF
len: 20; d_gene: TRBD2; j_gene: TRBJ2-3; abundance: NA; v_gene: TRBV3-1/TRBV3-2; CDR3nt: TGTGCCAGCAGCCAAGATACCGTCCCGGGACTAGCGGGGGTCACAGATACGCAGTATTTT; CDR3aa: CASSQDTVPGLAGVTDTQYF
len: 13; d_gene: TRBD1; j_gene: TRBJ1-4; abundance: once; v_gene: TRBV12-3/TRBV12-4; CDR3nt: TGTGCCAGCAAACAGGGGGCAGGGGAAAAACTGTTTTTT; CDR3aa: CASKQGAGEKLFF
len: 13; d_gene: NA; j_gene: TRBJ1-2; abundance: once; v_gene: TRBV28; CDR3nt: TGTGCCAGCGGACAGCCTTCTAACTATGGCTACACCTTC; CDR3aa: CASGQPSNYGYTF
len: 16; d_gene: TRBD2; j_gene: TRBJ2-5; abundance: once; v_gene: TRBV4-3; CDR3nt: TGCGCCAGCAGCCAAGGACTAGCGGGGTCGGGTGAGACCCAGTACTTC; CDR3aa: CASSQGLAGSGETQYF
len: 14; d_gene: NA; j_gene: TRBJ2-6; abundance: NA; v_gene: TRBV5-1; CDR3nt: TGCGCCAGCAGTCAATCCTCTGGGGCCAACGTCCTGACTTTC; CDR3aa: CASSQSSGANVLTF
len: 16; d_gene: NA; j_gene: TRBJ1-4; abundance: NA; v_gene: TRBV9; CDR3nt: TGTGCCAGCAGTCTAGGGGTGGCGTGGCCTACAGAAAAACTGTTTTTT; CDR3aa: CASSLGVAWPTEKLFF
len: 14; d_gene: TRBD1; j_gene: TRBJ1-6; abundance: NA; v_gene: TRBV7-6; CDR3nt: TGTGCCAGCAGCGTGGACAGGGGTAATTCACCCCTCCACTTT; CDR3aa: CASSVDRGNSPLHF
len: 15; d_gene: TRBD1; j_gene: TRBJ2-3; abundance: NA; v_gene: TRBV5-1; CDR3nt: TGCGCCAGCAGCTTCCGTGGGCAGGGGGCAGATACGCAGTATTTT; CDR3aa: CASSFRGQGADTQYF
len: 13; d_gene: NA; j_gene: TRBJ2-5; abundance: NA; v_gene: TRBV27; CDR3nt: TGTGCCAGCAGTCGACAGGCCAAAGAGACCCAGTACTTC; CDR3aa: CASSRQAKETQYF
len: 13; d_gene: NA; j_gene: TRBJ1-5; abundance: NA; v_gene: TRBV29-1; CDR3nt: TGCAGCGTTGCGCACAATAGCAATCAGCCCCAGCATTTT; CDR3aa: CSVAHNSNQPQHF
len: 17; d_gene: NA; j_gene: TRBJ2-1; abundance: once; v_gene: TRBV7-9; CDR3nt: TGTGCCAGCAGCGGACCCGTGGGTAGCGGACCTTGGCCTGAGCAGTTCTTC; CDR3aa: CASSGPVGSGPWPEQFF
len: 16; d_gene: TRBD2; j_gene: TRBJ2-7; abundance: NA; v_gene: TRBV5-5; CDR3nt: TGTGCCAGCAGCTTGGATCGTCTAGCGGTTTCCTACGAGCAGTACTTC; CDR3aa: CASSLDRLAVSYEQYF
len: 15; d_gene: NA; j_gene: TRBJ2-5; abundance: NA; v_gene: TRBV5-1; CDR3nt: TGCGCCAGCAGCTTGGTAGGGGGGGGCCAAGAGACCCAGTACTTC; CDR3aa: CASSLVGGGQETQYF
len: 13; d_gene: NA; j_gene: TRBJ2-7; abundance: NA; v_gene: TRBV28; CDR3nt: TGTGCCAGCAGTTTTAGGGGCGGCTACGAGCAGTACTTC; CDR3aa: CASSFRGGYEQYF
len: 16; d_gene: NA; j_gene: TRBJ2-2; abundance: NA; v_gene: TRBV19; CDR3nt: TGTGCCAGTAGTACTCAGGGGAGTGGTCGGACCGGGGAGCTGTTTTTT; CDR3aa: CASSTQGSGRTGELFF
len: 11; d_gene: NA; j_gene: TRBJ2-7; abundance: NA; v_gene: TRBV20-1; CDR3nt: TGCAGTGCTAGAGATGTCGGCGAGCAGTACTTC; CDR3aa: CSARDVGEQYF
len: 16; d_gene: NA; j_gene: TRBJ2-2; abundance: NA; v_gene: TRBV5-1; CDR3nt: TGCGCCAGCAGCTTGGAGGGGACAATGGGCACCGGGGAGCTGTTTTTT; CDR3aa: CASSLEGTMGTGELFF
len: 14; d_gene: NA; j_gene: TRBJ2-2; abundance: NA; v_gene: TRBV29-1; CDR3nt: TGCAGTGCTGGGCCTTACGCGAACACCGGGGAGCTGTTTTTT; CDR3aa: CSAGPYANTGELFF
len: 16; d_gene: NA; j_gene: TRBJ1-2; abundance: NA; v_gene: TRBV7-2; CDR3nt: TGTGCCAGCAGCTTAGCCGGGGGAACCCTTCACTATGGCTACACCTTC; CDR3aa: CASSLAGGTLHYGYTF
len: 15; d_gene: NA; j_gene: TRBJ1-1; abundance: NA; v_gene: TRBV6-5; CDR3nt: TGTGCCAGCAGTTCAGCAGAAGGGGGGGACACTGAAGCTTTCTTT; CDR3aa: CASSSAEGGDTEAFF
len: 14; d_gene: TRBD2; j_gene: TRBJ2-7; abundance: NA; v_gene: TRBV13; CDR3nt: TGTGCCAGCAGCAGAGCGGGGGTAACCTACGAGCAGTACTTC; CDR3aa: CASSRAGVTYEQYF
len: 14; d_gene: NA; j_gene: TRBJ1-2; abundance: NA; v_gene: TRBV2; CDR3nt: TGTGCCAGCAGTACACCCCAGGGGCGGAGTGGCTACACCTTC; CDR3aa: CASSTPQGRSGYTF
len: 17; d_gene: TRBD1; j_gene: TRBJ2-7; abundance: NA; v_gene: TRBV4-3; CDR3nt: TGCGCCAGCAGCCAAGATTGGGGACAGGTCCCTACCTACGAGCAGTACTTC; CDR3aa: CASSQDWGQVPTYEQYF
len: 14; d_gene: TRBD1; j_gene: TRBJ1-2; abundance: NA; v_gene: TRBV6-6; CDR3nt: TGTGCCAGCAGTCACAGGGGGTTTAGCTATGGCTACACCTTC; CDR3aa: CASSHRGFSYGYTF
len: 14; d_gene: NA; j_gene: TRBJ2-7; abundance: NA; v_gene: TRBV19; CDR3nt: TGTGCCAGTACCCTGCCCAGGGAGGCCCACGAGCAGTACTTC; CDR3aa: CASTLPREAHEQYF
len: 11; d_gene: NA; j_gene: TRBJ1-2; abundance: few; v_gene: TRBV19; CDR3nt: TGTGCCAGTAGTCCAGGGGCGCGCTACACCTTC; CDR3aa: CASSPGARYTF
len: 16; d_gene: NA; j_gene: TRBJ2-6; abundance: NA; v_gene: TRBV19; CDR3nt: TGTGCCAGTAGTATAACCGGGGGGCTAGGGGCCAACGTCCTGACTTTC; CDR3aa: CASSITGGLGANVLTF
len: 17; d_gene: TRBD1; j_gene: TRBJ1-2; abundance: NA; v_gene: TRBV2; CDR3nt: TGTGCCAGCAGTGAATTTTTATCCCAGGGGGCAGGATATGGCTACACCTTC; CDR3aa: CASSEFLSQGAGYGYTF
len: 15; d_gene: TRBD2; j_gene: TRBJ2-3; abundance: NA; v_gene: TRBV2; CDR3nt: TGTGCCAGCAGTGGGGCTAGCGGGGGGAGGGGTACGCAGTATTTT; CDR3aa: CASSGASGGRGTQYF
len: 15; d_gene: TRBD1; j_gene: TRBJ1-2; abundance: once; v_gene: TRBV19; CDR3nt: TGTGCCAGTAGGCACCCCGGACAGGGGGAAATTGGCTACACCTTC; CDR3aa: CASRHPGQGEIGYTF
len: 15; d_gene: TRBD1; j_gene: TRBJ2-7; abundance: once; v_gene: TRBV5-1; CDR3nt: TGCGCCAGCAGCTCCGGGCGAGGGGGCGCTAACGAGCAGTACTTC; CDR3aa: CASSSGRGGANEQYF
len: 14; d_gene: NA; j_gene: TRBJ1-1; abundance: once; v_gene: TRBV6-1; CDR3nt: TGTGCCAGCAGTGAAGCGGAGGGTAGACATGAAGCTTTCTTT; CDR3aa: CASSEAEGRHEAFF
len: 14; d_gene: NA; j_gene: TRBJ1-1; abundance: NA; v_gene: TRBV7-9; CDR3nt: TGTGCCAGCAGCCCTTCACAGGAGAACACTGAAGCTTTCTTT; CDR3aa: CASSPSQENTEAFF
len: 14; d_gene: NA; j_gene: TRBJ1-5; abundance: NA; v_gene: TRBV7-2; CDR3nt: TGTGCCAGCAGCTTGGACACTTGGGGCCAGCCCCAGCATTTT; CDR3aa: CASSLDTWGQPQHF